This TCR beta chain derives from a study of T-cell reconstitution after alpha-beta-depleted transplantation in children. Germline CDR1 and CDR2: DFQATT and SNEGSKA (reference sequence). V was pared by 6 bases and J by 5 bases, with 15 bases of the junction left unmatched. This CDR3 has 17 amino acids. This clonotype was counted only a few times. Unique molecular identifiers were used to barcode this TCRbeta library. TCRdb fed the PCR reads into MiXCR, producing one record per CDR3 protein. The sample carries approximately 350,000 distinct CDR3 sequences, 13% recorded once. The source material was PBMCs, sampled from the stem cell graft. The chain recombines TRBV20-1 with TRBJ2-1; 11 bases fit TRBD2. This receptor was identified in a human donor who donated a stem cell graft to a child with Fanconi anemia. This CDR3 is CSAINLRLAGGNNEQFF. The DNA of the CDR3 is TGCAGTGCCATCAACCTAAGGCTAGCGGGGGGAAACAATGAGCAGTTCTTC.